This TCR beta chain was identified in a study of shared clonotypes between healthy human individuals. Study-wide results and caveats: Non-shared clonotypes had lower generation probabilities than those shared by all four donors.

CD45RO-negative cells were positively selected for CCR7, leaving out terminally differentiated effector memory CD45RA+ cells. With regard to this clone: Its cognate antigen is unknown.

Deep-level settings were used for running the assay. Genomic DNA from each subset was divided evenly over several immunoSEQ plates. Assay: immunoSEQ multiplex PCR; the TCRdb copy retains only in-frame clones and omits some. The sample has about 680,000 clones; 92% are singletons. Germline lookup yields CDR1 SGDLS and CDR2 YYNGEE. The CDR3 spans 14 residues. Deletions cut 3 bases from V and 2 bases from J, with 12 bases between. This TCR was sampled from a man between 25 and 39 years old in good health. J is TRBJ2-7 and V is TRBV9; no firm D call. Sequenced input: naive CD8+ T cells sorted from blood. The DNA for the CDR3 is TGTGCCAGCAGCGCGCCATTGGATCCCTACGAGCAGTACTTC. Protein product: CASSAPLDPYEQYF.